These 19 T cell receptor beta chains came from one sample sequenced in a study of blood T cell repertoires in COVID-19. Repertoires were generated with immunoSEQ multiplex PCR, while TCRdb's copy carries only in-frame clones and drops some. This sample yields a few hundred thousand clones, of which more than 70% are seen a single time; around 1.6% belongs to the top ten. Sequencing was done on a sample of peripheral blood. The receptors were sampled from a woman aged 30 to 39 with COVID-19, enrolled during active disease.

The chain combines TRBV7-2 with TRBJ2-5; 9 bases fit TRBD1. Germline CDR1 and CDR2: SGHTA and FQGNSA. J gave up 5 bases and V 2 bases, and 6 bases lay outside the gene matches. The CDR3 runs 15 residues. The CDR3 spells CASSLIQGARETQYF. CDR3 nucleotides: TGTGCCAGCAGCTTAATACAGGGGGCTCGTGAGACCCAGTACTTC.

The rearrangement joins TRBV3-1 (or the pseudogene TRBV3-2) to TRBJ2-3; TRBD2 aligns across 9 bases. V shed 0 bases and J 11 bases; nucleotides not matched to a gene: 9. There are 15 residues in the CDR3. Germline loops: CDR1 LGHDT, CDR2 YNNKEL (reference sequence). For the CDR3, the DNA is TGTGCCAGCAGCCAAGAGTGGGAGCGGGGGGAGGGGCAGTATTTT. This codes for CASSQEWERGEGQYF.

The CDR3: CASSSPGGLEETQYF. CDR3 coding DNA: TGTGCCAGCAGCTCACCGGGGGGACTCGAAGAGACCCAGTACTTC. The V gene is TRBV7-6, the J gene TRBJ2-5, with 7 bases aligning to TRBD2. The V gene end was trimmed by 4 bases and the J gene end by 3 bases; junction bases not matched to a gene: 8. The CDR3 is 15 residues long. CDR1 is SGHVS and CDR2 is FNYEAQ in the germline V gene.

The rearrangement links TRBV13 to TRBJ1-6; TRBD1 aligns across 8 bases. From germline, CDR1 is PRHDT and CDR2 FYEKMQ (reference sequence). The CDR3 has 17 residues. The V segment lost 5 bases and the J segment 5 bases; nucleotides outside the gene matches: 11. The CDR3 DNA reads TGTGCCAGCAGCGGCGGACAGGGAACAGGGGATAATTCACCCCTCCACTTT. The encoded protein is CASSGGQGTGDNSPLHF.

This chain uses TRBV5-4 with TRBJ1-2, with D uncertain. The germline V gene has CDR1 SGHNT and CDR2 YYREEE (reference sequence). The CDR3 is made up of 13 amino acids. V lost 3 bases and J lost 5, with 11 bases in between. CDR3 sequence (DNA): TGTGCCAGCAGCTATGGGGAGCGGTATGGCTACACCTTC. Its protein is CASSYGERYGYTF.

This rearrangement joins TRBV5-1 to TRBJ2-3; the match to TRBD2 covers 8 bases. With 4 bases clipped from V and 2 bases from J, the junction kept 9 bases outside the gene matches. The CDR3 has 16 residues. From germline, CDR1 is SGHRS and CDR2 YFSETQ. Here the CDR3 DNA reads TGCGCCAGCAGCCCCGGAAGCGGGGGAAACACAGATACGCAGTATTTT. Encoded protein: CASSPGSGGNTDTQYF. Drawing the rest from reference TRBV5-1 and TRBJ2-3, the complete variable domain is KAGVTQTPRYLIKTRGQQVTLSCSPISGHRSVSWYQQTPGQGLQFLFEYFSETQRNKGNFPGRFSGRQFSNSRSEMNVSTLELGDSALYLCASSPGSGGNTDTQYFGPGTRLTVL.

V and J are TRBV7-2 and TRBJ1-6; D gene unclear. This CDR3 has 13 residues. Trimming removed 3 bases from V and 10 bases from J, with 10 bases in between. From germline, CDR1 is SGHTA and CDR2 FQGNSA. The CDR3: CASSLSRPSPLHF. In DNA, the CDR3 is TGTGCCAGCAGCTTGTCCAGGCCCTCACCCCTCCACTTT.

The V gene is TRBV4-3, the J gene TRBJ1-4; TRBD1 might be the D (5 bases). V gave up 1 base and J gave up 10 bases, with 19 bases separating them. The CDR3 runs 16 residues. Germline loops: CDR1 LGHNA, CDR2 YSLEER. CDR3 region: CASSQVSAGSIGKLFF. For the CDR3, the DNA is TGCGCCAGCAGCCAAGTTTCGGCAGGGTCAATTGGAAAACTGTTTTTT.

V gene TRBV27 combines with J gene TRBJ2-7; a possible D gene is TRBD1 (5 bases). CDR3 size: 15 residues. The germline gives CDR1 MNHEY, CDR2 SMNVEV (reference sequence). The germline V and J ends were trimmed by 3 bases and 2 bases, with 14 bases remaining between them. CDR3: CASSFSQLGAYEQYF. For the CDR3, the DNA is TGTGCCAGCAGTTTTAGTCAGTTAGGGGCCTACGAGCAGTACTTC.

V gene TRBV6-6 combines with J gene TRBJ1-3; D unresolved. The CDR3 contains 12 residues. The V end lost 5 bases, the J end lost 7 bases, and 9 bases lay between the germline ends. Per the germline V gene, CDR1 is MNHNY and CDR2 is SVGAGI (reference sequence). The DNA for the CDR3 is TGTGCCAGCAGTGGCGGAATGAACACCATATATTTT. The encoded protein is CASSGGMNTIYF.

The table lists this clone with a count of one. The chain employs TRBV9 and TRBJ1-1; D is unresolved. The V gene's germline CDR1 is SGDLS and CDR2 YYNGEE. CDR3 size: 13 residues. The V gene lost 2 bases and the J gene lost 1 base, with 6 bases spanning the gap. For the CDR3, the DNA is TGTGCCAGCAGCGTTTCCGGGAACACTGAAGCTTTCTTT. Translating gives CASSVSGNTEAFF. Full variable domain (rest looked up from reference TRBV9 and TRBJ1-1): DSGVTQTPKHLITATGQRVTLRCSPRSGDLSVYWYQQSLDQGLQFLIQYYNGEERAKGNILERFSAQQFPDLHSELNLSSLELGDSALYFCASSVSGNTEAFFGQGTRLTVV.

The CDR3 DNA reads as TGTGCCAGCAGTGAATATACAGGATTATGGAACACTGAAGCTTTCTTT. The encoded protein is CASSEYTGLWNTEAFF. This rearrangement joins TRBV6-1 to TRBJ1-1; tentatively, D is TRBD1 (5 bases). V lost 2 bases and J 1 base, leaving 14 bases between the germline ends. Germline CDR1 reads MNHNS; CDR2 reads SASEGT. This CDR3 comprises 16 residues.

The CDR3 is CASSTNVGLGETQYF. The CDR3 DNA reads TGCGCCAGCAGCACAAATGTAGGACTAGGAGAGACCCAGTACTTC. The genes are TRBV4-1 and TRBJ2-5; 7 bases are a match to TRBD2. Germline CDR1 MGHRA, CDR2 YSYEKL. Trimming removed 5 bases from V and 4 bases from J; junction bases left unmatched: 10. The CDR3 covers 15 residues.

The rearrangement uses TRBV10-3 and TRBJ1-1; TRBD1 matches 10 bases. This CDR3 has 14 residues. The V gene end was trimmed by 4 bases and the J gene end by 2 bases; junction bases not matched to a gene: 1. Germline V gene sequence: CDR1 ENHRY, CDR2 SYGVKD. The chain's CDR3 is CAISGDRGNTEAFF. Written as DNA, the CDR3 is TGTGCCATCAGTGGGGACAGGGGAAACACTGAAGCTTTCTTT.

The chain links TRBV5-6 to TRBJ1-3; D is perhaps TRBD1 (5 bases). V lost 4 bases and J 4 bases, leaving 9 bases between the germline ends. Germline V CDR1 and CDR2: SGHDT, YYEEEE. This CDR3 is 13 amino acids long. CDR3 coding DNA: TGTGCCAGCAGCCTGAGACAGGGAAACACCATATATTTT. It translates to CASSLRQGNTIYF.

The chain joins TRBV3-1 (or the pseudogene TRBV3-2) to TRBJ1-4; D ambiguous. Per germline, CDR1 LGHDT and CDR2 YNNKEL (reference sequence). Trimming took 5 bases from V and 4 from J, leaving 5 bases between them. CDR3 length: 12 residues. CDR3 region: CASSSFNEKLFF. CDR3 nucleotide sequence: TGTGCCAGCAGCTCCTTTAATGAAAAACTGTTTTTT.

The chain combines TRBV9 with TRBJ2-1; tentative D call: TRBD1 (6 bases). Germline values: CDR1 SGDLS, CDR2 YYNGEE. The V end was cut by 3 bases, the J end by 1 base, with 8 bases between. The CDR3 spans 14 residues. In nucleotides, the CDR3 is TGTGCCAGCAGCGAGGGGGTGTCCTACAATGAGCAGTTCTTC. Translating it yields CASSEGVSYNEQFF.

This clone occurred once. The V and J genes are TRBV6-6 and TRBJ1-3, with 8 nucleotides matching TRBD1. The length of the CDR3 is 16 residues. Germline CDR1 reads MNHNY; CDR2 reads SVGAGI (reference sequence). V lost 4 bases to trimming and J lost 0 bases; unmatched junction nucleotides: 5. CDR3 region: CASSSTGGGSGNTIYF. The CDR3 DNA follows: TGTGCCAGCAGTTCCACAGGGGGTGGCTCTGGAAACACCATATATTTT.

This chain connects TRBV5-1 to TRBJ2-2; 9 bases map to TRBD1. The CDR3 consists of 16 residues. CDR1 is SGHRS, CDR2 YFSETQ, per germline. Trimming took 0 bases from V and 3 from J; bases not matched to a gene: 3. The chain's CDR3 is CASSLAGTGHTGELFF. The CDR3 coding sequence is TGCGCCAGCAGCTTGGCTGGGACAGGGCACACCGGGGAGCTGTTTTTT. The whole variable domain, filled in from reference TRBV5-1 and TRBJ2-2, reads KAGVTQTPRYLIKTRGQQVTLSCSPISGHRSVSWYQQTPGQGLQFLFEYFSETQRNKGNFPGRFSGRQFSNSRSEMNVSTLELGDSALYLCASSLAGTGHTGELFFGEGSRLTVL.